The rows below give T cell receptor beta chains drawn from one sample of a study of identical twins. MiXCR, applied by TCRdb to the 5' RACE reads, yields one record per CDR3 protein. The data contain 1.5 million or so distinct CDR3 sequences, about 32% of them seen just once; the ten biggest clones take up 0.25% to 0.3%. What was sequenced was cord blood. These receptors all stem from a newborn girl in good health. The CDR3 runs from the conserved cysteine through the conserved F or W. D genes are given only for firm matches. A clone size is listed for some rows: how often the clone was seen (once, few, many), or a class if it is expanded.

>.|.|TRBV11-3|TRBJ2-7
CASSLGPHTSYEQYF
TGTGCCAGCAGCTTGGGACCCCATACGTCCTACGAGCAGTACTTC
>TRBD2|few|TRBV20-1|TRBJ2-3
CSATAGAPDTQYF
TGCAGTGCTACAGCGGGGGCTCCAGATACGCAGTATTTT
>TRBD2|.|TRBV6-5|TRBJ2-5
CASMGLAGNNEQYF
TGTGCCAGCATGGGACTAGCGGGGAACAATGAGCAGTACTTC
>TRBD2|few|TRBV7-7|TRBJ2-3
CASSLPPIAGTTDTQYF
TGTGCCAGCAGCTTACCGCCTATAGCGGGGACCACAGATACGCAGTATTTT
>.|.|TRBV6-5|TRBJ2-1
CASSRDVSNEQFF
TGTGCCAGCAGTCGGGACGTATCCAATGAGCAGTTCTTC
>TRBD1|.|TRBV20-1|TRBJ1-5
CSARDRVNRTGPLNQPQHF
TGCAGTGCTAGAGATCGGGTTAACCGGACAGGGCCCCTCAATCAGCCCCAGCATTTT
>TRBD1|few|TRBV12-3/TRBV12-4|TRBJ2-4
CASGQGTNIQYF
TGTGCCAGCGGACAGGGAACGAACATTCAGTACTTC
>.|.|TRBV20-1|TRBJ2-7
CSARVGGHEQYF
TGCAGTGCTAGAGTTGGGGGCCACGAGCAGTACTTC
>TRBD1|.|TRBV6-1|TRBJ1-1
CASSEVGQANTEAFF
TGTGCCAGCAGTGAAGTGGGACAGGCGAACACTGAAGCTTTCTTT
>TRBD1|.|TRBV6-1|TRBJ2-7
CASIGTGGYEQYF
TGTGCCAGCATCGGGACAGGGGGCTACGAGCAGTACTTC
>TRBD1|many|TRBV12-3/TRBV12-4|TRBJ1-2
CASSLALRQGAYGYTF
TGTGCCAGCAGTTTAGCGCTGAGACAGGGGGCCTATGGCTACACCTTC
>.|.|TRBV7-9|TRBJ2-3
CASSLYRIVTDTQYF
TGTGCCAGCAGCTTATACAGGATAGTCACAGATACGCAGTATTTT
>.|.|TRBV21-1|TRBJ1-1
CASSKGAGDTEAFF
TGTGCCAGCAGCAAAGGGGCAGGGGACACTGAAGCTTTCTTT
>.|few|TRBV11-1|TRBJ2-7
CASSSYGGRTPYEQYF
TGTGCCAGCAGCTCCTACGGTGGGAGGACCCCCTACGAGCAGTACTTC
>TRBD2|many|TRBV27|TRBJ2-3
CASSTSGRGDTQYF
TGTGCCAGCAGCACTAGCGGGAGAGGAGATACGCAGTATTTT
>.|.|TRBV6-6|TRBJ2-5
CASSYSQGPYNEQYF
TGTGCCAGCAGTTACTCTCAGGGACCCTACAATGAGCAGTACTTC
>TRBD1|.|TRBV5-6|TRBJ1-2
CASSARQGNYTF
TGTGCCAGCAGCGCTAGACAGGGAAACTACACCTTC
>.|many|TRBV25-1|TRBJ2-3
CASSDRGTQYF
TGTGCCAGCAGTGACCGGGGAACGCAGTATTTT
>.|.|TRBV27|TRBJ2-5
CASSPLLVNNEQYF
TGTGCCAGCAGTCCCCTCCTCGTTAACAATGAGCAGTACTTC
>TRBD2|.|TRBV29-1|TRBJ2-7
CSVVPRSGGHSSYEQYF
TGCAGCGTTGTTCCGCGGAGCGGGGGGCATAGCTCCTACGAGCAGTACTTC
>.|.|TRBV9|TRBJ2-2
CASSVVVWSGAGELFF
TGTGCCAGCAGCGTAGTAGTCTGGTCGGGGGCCGGGGAGCTGTTTTTT
>.|.|TRBV6-2/TRBV6-3|TRBJ2-3
CATARTADTQYF
TGTGCCACCGCCAGGACGGCAGATACGCAGTATTTT
>.|few|TRBV29-1|TRBJ2-3
CSVLLLVYTDTQYF
TGCAGCGTTCTCCTGCTAGTCTACACAGATACGCAGTATTTT
>.|.|TRBV4-1|TRBJ2-3
CASSPGGRPDTQYF
TGCGCCAGCAGCCCGGGGGGCCGTCCAGATACGCAGTATTTT
>.|.|TRBV5-4|TRBJ1-2
CASSLEVRTRGYTF
TGTGCCAGCAGCTTGGAGGTGAGAACACGTGGCTACACCTTC
>.|.|TRBV6-1|TRBJ2-7
CASSEANPYEQYF
TGTGCCAGCAGTGAAGCCAATCCCTACGAGCAGTACTTC
>.|few|TRBV24-1|TRBJ2-3
CATARTDTDTQYF
TGTGCCACCGCCCGGACTGACACAGATACGCAGTATTTT
>TRBD2|few|TRBV20-1|TRBJ2-1
CSATGTSGMHEQFF
TGCAGTGCTACCGGGACTAGCGGGATGCATGAGCAGTTCTTC
>.|.|TRBV2|TRBJ2-7
CASDYSHNEQYF
TGTGCCAGCGACTATTCCCACAATGAGCAGTACTTC
>TRBD2|once|TRBV5-1|TRBJ2-7
CASSLPSGKYNEQYF
TGCGCCAGCAGCTTGCCTAGCGGGAAATACAATGAGCAGTACTTC
>.|few|TRBV25-1|TRBJ2-1
CASSSSRAQNGQFF
TGTGCCAGCAGTTCTTCTAGAGCCCAGAATGGGCAGTTCTTC
>TRBD1|.|TRBV20-1|TRBJ1-2
CSANKDRLYGYTF
TGCAGTGCCAACAAGGACAGGCTCTATGGCTACACCTTC
>TRBD1|.|TRBV3-1|TRBJ1-1
CASSQGNRGVGMNTEAFF
TGTGCCAGCAGCCAAGGAAACAGGGGAGTTGGGATGAACACTGAAGCTTTCTTT
>.|.|TRBV28|TRBJ2-1
CASSPQGFRFF
TGTGCCAGCAGCCCTCAAGGGTTCAGGTTCTTC
>.|.|TRBV7-2|TRBJ2-7
CASSLAGSETLSYEQYF
TGTGCCAGCAGCTTAGCGGGAAGCGAGACCCTCTCCTACGAGCAGTACTTC
>TRBD2|few|TRBV14|TRBJ2-7
CASSNSGGTYYEQYF
TGTGCCAGCAGCAATAGCGGGGGGACCTATTACGAGCAGTACTTC
>.|.|TRBV6-6|TRBJ2-1
CASSRHYEQFF
TGTGCCAGCAGTAGGCACTACGAGCAGTTCTTC
>.|few|TRBV14|TRBJ1-1
CASSQRQRAFF
TGTGCCAGCAGCCAAAGACAGAGAGCTTTCTTT
>TRBD2|.|TRBV2|TRBJ2-7
CASRAGTSHDEQYF
TGTGCCAGCAGGGCCGGGACTAGTCACGACGAGCAGTACTTC
>.|few|TRBV7-2|TRBJ2-7
CASSLVGTGAAYEQYF
TGTGCCAGCAGCTTAGTTGGTACCGGGGCGGCCTACGAGCAGTACTTC